A single sample is the source of the 27 T cell receptor beta chains below, sequenced in a study of blood T cells in healthy people across ages. PCR was performed a second time for about 6 to 12 cycles using a sample-barcoded 5' primer and a J-beta primer mix. TCRdb called the 5' RACE reads again in MiXCR, with one record for every CDR3 protein. The table shows about 670,000 distinct CDR3 sequences, with over 40% occurring only once. The sequenced material came from blood. The receptors originated from a woman aged 80 or older in good health.

This chain joins TRBV9 and TRBJ2-3; no reliable D call. CDR1 is SGDLS, CDR2 YYNGEE, per germline. The V end was cut by 3 bases, the J end by 6 bases, with 8 bases between. CDR3 length equals 12 residues. In DNA, the CDR3 is TGTGCCAGCAGCGCTATATGGGATACGCAGTATTTT. Protein sequence: CASSAIWDTQYF.

This clonotype was seen ten or more times. The chain recombines TRBV6-5 with TRBJ1-2, with TRBD1 matching over 7 bases. The CDR3 sequence is 14 residues long. Trimming removed 5 bases from V and 5 bases from J; junction bases left unmatched: 8. The germline CDR1 and CDR2 sequences are MNHEY and SVGAGI. Here the CDR3 DNA reads TGTGCCAGCAGTAGCGCCGGGACAGATTATGGCTACACCTTC. It translates to CASSSAGTDYGYTF.

Many counts were recorded for this clonotype. The gene calls are TRBV27 and TRBJ2-4; D perhaps matches TRBD1 (6 bases). Trimming took off 8 bases at V and 5 bases at J, with 16 bases between the two ends. In germline, CDR1 is MNHEY, CDR2 SMNVEV (reference sequence). This CDR3 comprises 14 residues. This chain's CDR3 is CASGQQGIQNIQYF. The CDR3 DNA sequence: TGTGCCAGCGGGCAGCAGGGGATCCAAAACATTCAGTACTTC.

Turning to this clonotype: A much larger clone is a single base away; this may be a read error. This chain connects TRBV7-3 to TRBJ2-1; D is ambiguous. This CDR3 is built from 14 residues. In germline, CDR1 is SGHTA, CDR2 FQGTGA. CDR3 amino acids: CASSLTNPYDEQFF. CDR3 bases: TGTGCCAGCAGCTTAACAAATCCCTACGATGAGCAGTTCTTC.

In its sample, this clonotype was seen a few times. The chain is built from TRBV2 and TRBJ1-5; tentative D call: TRBD1 (6 bases). CDR1 is SNHLY and CDR2 is FYNNEI in the germline V gene. This CDR3 spans 15 amino acids. Deletions cut 7 bases from V and 4 bases from J, with 17 bases between. The CDR3 DNA sequence: TGTGCCAGCATTTTAGGACAGACTGCTAATCAGCCCCAGCATTTT. As protein: CASILGQTANQPQHF.

The CDR3 DNA reads TGTGCCAGCAGTTACCCGACAGGGGATGGAACCAAAAACATTCAGTACTTC. This translates into CASSYPTGDGTKNIQYF. V is TRBV6-2 or TRBV6-3 and J is TRBJ2-4, with 8 positions matching TRBD1. Germline V gene data show CDR1 as MNHEY and CDR2 as SVGEGT. This CDR3 region has 17 residues. J lost 2 bases, V lost 2 bases, and 8 bases had no gene match.

This chain connects TRBV5-1 to TRBJ2-5, with D perhaps being TRBD1 or TRBD2 (5 bases each). V was cut by 3 bases and J by 5 bases, with 11 bases left in between. CDR3 length: 13 residues. Germline V gives CDR1 SGHRS, CDR2 YFSETQ. The CDR3 loop reads CASSWGPAETQYF. The DNA for the CDR3 is TGCGCCAGCAGCTGGGGACCAGCGGAGACCCAGTACTTC.

This clonotype occurred many times. V is TRBV5-1 and J is TRBJ2-1; TRBD2 agrees at 8 bases. The CDR3 is made up of 16 amino acids. In germline, CDR1 is SGHRS, CDR2 YFSETQ. The V gene end was trimmed by 4 bases and the J gene end by 0 bases; junction bases not matched to a gene: 6. Here the CDR3 reads CASSPSGGSSYNEQFF. The CDR3 nucleotides are TGCGCCAGCAGCCCAAGCGGGGGTAGCTCCTACAATGAGCAGTTCTTC.

The genes are TRBV29-1 and TRBJ2-6; perhaps TRBD1 as D (6 bases). Germline V gene sequence: CDR1 SQVTM, CDR2 ANQGSEA. Between the trimmed V and J ends, which lost 6 bases and 0 bases, there was a span of 15 bases. The CDR3 length is 16 residues. As DNA, the CDR3 is TGCAGCGTGGATACAGGGTCCCGCTCTGGGGCCAACGTCCTGACTTTC. Protein product: CSVDTGSRSGANVLTF.

A note on this clonotype: A junction boundary mismatches the germline segment, possibly from a read error. V is TRBV11-2 and J is TRBJ2-1, with 11 bases matching TRBD2. Germline V lookup: CDR1 SGHAT, CDR2 FQNNGV. The CDR3 runs to 16 residues. CDR3 sequence: CASSLVAGGPYIEQFF. CDR3 coding DNA: TGTGCCAGCAGCTTGGTAGCGGGAGGGCCCTACATTGAGCAGTTCTTC.

The genes are TRBV14 and TRBJ2-3; D call uncertain. V was clipped by 4 bases and J by 2 bases, with 10 bases between them. In germline, CDR1 is SGHDN, CDR2 FVKESK. The CDR3 totals 14 residues. The DNA of the CDR3 is TGTGCCAGCAGCCCCCTCGACTTCACAGATACGCAGTATTTT. Protein sequence: CASSPLDFTDTQYF.

This clonotype was seen ten or more times. The chain links TRBV7-3 to TRBJ2-3; TRBD2 might be the D (7 bases). The CDR3 contains 15 residues. V lost 1 base and J 6 bases, leaving 14 bases between the germline ends. Per the germline V gene, CDR1 is SGHTA and CDR2 is FQGTGA. CDR3 amino acids: CASSLIGGGPDTQYF. CDR3 in DNA: TGTGCCAGCAGCTTAATTGGGGGGGGCCCCGATACGCAGTATTTT.

This clonotype came up a few times. The CDR3 here is CASIGSGGSYNEQFF. The CDR3 DNA is TGTGCCAGCATCGGCAGCGGGGGGTCGTACAATGAGCAGTTCTTC. V and J are TRBV6-6 and TRBJ2-1; 9 nucleotides match TRBD2. J lost 4 bases, V lost 7 bases, and 8 bases had no gene match. CDR3 length: 15 residues. CDR1 and CDR2 (germline): MNHNY, SVGAGI (reference sequence).

This clonotype was observed a handful of times. The gene calls are TRBV11-2 and TRBJ2-7; TRBD2 might be the D (6 bases). The length of the CDR3 is 14 residues. The ends were cut back, 5 bases at V and 3 bases at J, with 14 bases in the middle. Per the germline V gene, CDR1 is SGHAT and CDR2 is FQNNGV. CDR3 residues: CASSVSGGIYEQYF. CDR3 in DNA: TGTGCCAGCAGCGTCAGTGGGGGGATCTACGAGCAGTACTTC.

This clonotype was detected a few times. A clone one base away is much larger, so this may be a read error. This chain links TRBV2 with TRBJ2-1; D assignment may be TRBD1 or TRBD2 (5 bases each). The DNA matches TRBJ2-7 better at its end, which makes the J call doubtful. CDR1 SNHLY and CDR2 FYNNEI come from the germline V gene. This CDR3 is built from 13 residues. CDR3 sequence: CASTGTQYNEQYF. CDR3 DNA: TGTGCCAGCACCGGGACGCAATACAATGAGCAGTACTTC.

This clonotype was recorded at least ten times. The chain is built from TRBV4-1 and TRBJ2-6, with 13 bases aligning to TRBD2. In germline, CDR1 is MGHRA, CDR2 YSYEKL. V dropped 1 base and J dropped 0; count of bases not matched to a gene: 9. The CDR3 consists of 21 residues. CDR3 loop: CASSQAGTSGILSSGANVLTF. CDR3 sequence (DNA): TGCGCCAGCAGCCAAGCCGGGACTAGCGGGATTCTGAGCTCTGGGGCCAACGTCCTGACTTTC.

This chain links TRBV20-1 with TRBJ2-4; possibly TRBD2 for D (5 bases). Near its end, the DNA agrees better with TRBJ2-7, so the J call may be wrong. In germline, CDR1 is DFQATT, CDR2 SNEGSKA (reference sequence). The CDR3 has 15 residues. As DNA, the CDR3 is TGCAGTGCTAACGTCCTCGGCGGGTCGACCTACGAGCAGTACTTC. It yields the protein CSANVLGGSTYEQYF.

The rearrangement uses TRBV7-8 and TRBJ2-5; D perhaps matches TRBD2 (5 bases). Germline-derived CDR1 and CDR2 are SGHVS and FQNEAQ. The CDR3 has 11 residues. Trimming pared 3 bases from V and 11 bases from J, leaving 10 bases between. The CDR3 here is CASSFRGMQYF. CDR3 in DNA: TGTGCCAGCAGCTTTAGAGGGATGCAGTACTTC.

The chain joins TRBV29-1 to TRBJ2-7, with a tentative D call TRBD2 (5 bases). Per the germline V gene, CDR1 is SQVTM and CDR2 is ANQGSEA. CDR3 length: 14 residues. V lost 7 bases to trimming and J lost 5 bases, with 21 bases between them. The CDR3 loop reads CSGRETTPSDEQYF. As DNA, the CDR3 is TGCAGCGGTCGGGAAACTACCCCCAGCGACGAGCAGTACTTC.

This clonotype came up once. The rearrangement links TRBV6-5 to TRBJ2-3, with 13 bases aligning to TRBD2. V lost 7 bases to trimming and J lost 6 bases; unmatched junction nucleotides: 7. Germline CDR1 reads MNHEY; CDR2 reads SVGAGI. The CDR3 is 15 amino acids. CDR3 coding DNA: TGTGCCAGCAAACGGAAACTAGCGGGGGGGGATACGCAGTATTTT. It specifies CASKRKLAGGDTQYF.

This clonotype appeared a single time. It may be a read error: a sequence one base away is much more abundant. V and J are TRBV2 and TRBJ2-3; D is unresolved. The CDR3 sequence is 11 residues long. Per the germline V gene, CDR1 is SNHLY and CDR2 is FYNNEI. The ends were cut back, 7 bases at V and 6 bases at J, with 8 bases in the middle. Here the CDR3 reads CASTSVDTQYF. The CDR3 DNA sequence: TGTGCCAGCACCTCAGTCGATACGCAGTATTTT.

With respect to this clonotype: This may be a read error, as it is one base from a much larger clone. The chain joins TRBV27 to TRBJ2-1, with 8 bases lining up with TRBD1. The CDR3 covers 15 residues. V shed 5 bases and J 6 bases; nucleotides not matched to a gene: 9. Germline V gene data show CDR1 as MNHEY and CDR2 as SMNVEV (reference sequence). The CDR3 nucleotides read TGTGCCAGCAGTGGACAGGGTTTCCCACCCAATGAGCAGTTCTTC. The encoded protein is CASSGQGFPPNEQFF.

This chain connects TRBV9 to TRBJ2-2; 12 bases are a match to TRBD2. CDR1 SGDLS and CDR2 YYNGEE come from the germline V gene. There are 16 residues in the CDR3. V lost 4 bases to trimming and J lost 3 bases; unmatched junction nucleotides: 4. Here the CDR3 reads CASSRTSGDDTGELFF. The DNA of the CDR3 is TGTGCCAGCAGCAGGACTAGCGGGGACGACACCGGGGAGCTGTTTTTT.

A remark on this clonotype: It may be a read error: a sequence one base away is much more abundant. The CDR3 DNA sequence: TGCAGTCCTCGATTCTGGGGGGATACGCAGTATTTT. Translation gives CSPRFWGDTQYF. The V and J genes are TRBV20-1 and TRBJ2-3; either TRBD1 or TRBD2 may supply D (5 bases each). V was shortened by 8 bases and J by 6 bases, with 15 bases between the two germline ends. The germline V gene encodes CDR1 DFQATT and CDR2 SNEGSKA (reference sequence). CDR3 length equals 12 residues.

The chain couples TRBV10-3 to TRBJ2-1; tentative D call: TRBD2 (6 bases). Trimming took off 7 bases at V and 0 bases at J, with 16 bases between the two ends. CDR1 is ENHRY and CDR2 is SYGVKD in the germline V gene. CDR3 length equals 16 residues. The CDR3 region has the DNA TGTGCCATCACTTGGACCGGGGGAAGCTCCTACAATGAGCAGTTCTTC. This gives the protein CAITWTGGSSYNEQFF.

CDR3 sequence reads: CSARRAGTGGYEQYF. In DNA form, the CDR3 reads TGCAGTGCTAGACGAGCCGGGACAGGAGGTTACGAGCAGTACTTC. The chain joins TRBV20-1 to TRBJ2-7, with 8 bases matching TRBD1. J gave up 4 bases and V 2 bases, and 10 bases lay outside the gene matches. Germline assignment: CDR1 DFQATT and CDR2 SNEGSKA (reference sequence). CDR3 size: 15 residues.

This clonotype was counted many times. This chain uses TRBV12-3 or TRBV12-4 with TRBJ1-4, with D possibly being TRBD1 (5 bases). This CDR3 spans 12 amino acids. Trimming shortened V by 4 bases and J by 16 bases, and 16 bases separated the two germline ends. The CDR3 DNA follows: TGTGCCAGCAGTTGGGGCGGAACCACTCAGTTTTTT. Protein product: CASSWGGTTQFF.